Each of the 27 T cell receptor beta chains below was sequenced from the same sample in a study of beta chain features in type 1 diabetes. Study outcomes and limitations: Researchers report that Type 1 diabetes patients had moderately but significantly shorter TCRB CDR3s across all four CD4+ subsets.

Their antigen targets remain unknown. The sequenced template was cDNA made from the entire isolated RNA. TCRdb keeps only in-frame clones here, not all; method: immunoSEQ multiplex PCR. The sample holds 150,000 to 200,000 clones; roughly 60% are singletons and the top ten take roughly 0.092%. The sample was naive CD4+ T cells from blood. Receptors originate from a man aged 25 to 40 with type 1 diabetes.

This rearrangement joins TRBV7-9 to TRBJ1-6; D remains unclear. Deletions cut 0 bases from V and 10 bases from J, with 19 bases between. Germline-derived CDR1 and CDR2 are SEHNR and FQNEAQ (reference sequence). CDR3 length: 17 amino acids. CDR3 bases: TGTGCCAGCAGCTTAGCGCAAGACTTACATGTCGGCTCACCCCTCCACTTT. It yields the protein CASSLAQDLHVGSPLHF. The whole variable domain, remainder taken from reference TRBV7-9 and TRBJ1-6, is DTGVSQNPRHKITKRGQNVTFRCDPISEHNRLYWYRQTLGQGPEFLTYFQNEAQLEKSRLLSDRFSAERPKGSFSTLEIQRTEQGDSAMYLCASSLAQDLHVGSPLHFGNGTRLTVT.

The V and J genes are TRBV7-2 and TRBJ2-3, with 9 positions matching TRBD2. Germline-derived CDR1 and CDR2 are SGHTA and FQGNSA. The CDR3 extends over 16 amino acids. V was pared by 3 bases and J by 0 bases, with 4 bases of the junction left unmatched. The CDR3 is CASSFRLAGSTDTQYF. The CDR3 DNA sequence: TGTGCCAGCAGCTTTCGCCTAGCGGGGAGCACAGATACGCAGTATTTT.

V is TRBV30 and J is TRBJ1-4, with 8 bases matching TRBD1. The V gene end was trimmed by 4 bases and the J gene end by 8 bases; junction bases not matched to a gene: 12. The CDR3 spans 15 residues. Germline V gene lookup returns CDR1 GTSNPN and CDR2 SVGIG (reference sequence). The CDR3 spells CAWTSTGARWEKLFF. The CDR3, as DNA: TGTGCCTGGACCTCGACAGGGGCGCGGTGGGAAAAACTGTTTTTT.

CDR3 protein: CASSKGVNTEAFF. The CDR3, as DNA: TGCGCCAGCAGTAAGGGGGTGAACACTGAAGCTTTCTTT. The chain is built from TRBV4-3 and TRBJ1-1; D may be TRBD1 (6 bases). V was clipped by 6 bases and J by 0 bases, with 8 bases between them. The CDR3 is 13 amino acids. The germline gives CDR1 LGHNA, CDR2 YSLEER.

The table lists this clone with a count of one. The chain couples TRBV2 to TRBJ2-3; TRBD1 is a possible D gene (6 bases). The germline V and J ends were trimmed by 8 bases and 0 bases, with 12 bases remaining between them. CDR1 is SNHLY, CDR2 FYNNEI, per germline. This CDR3 is built from 14 residues. CDR3 sequence: CASGTFRSTDTQYF. The CDR3 DNA follows: TGTGCCAGCGGGACATTCAGAAGCACAGATACGCAGTATTTT.

The chain carries TRBV18 and TRBJ2-3; unclear D gene. Trimming left V 3 bases short and J 2 bases short, with 12 bases between. The germline V gene has CDR1 KGHSH and CDR2 LQKENI. This CDR3 comprises 15 residues. The CDR3 loop reads CASSPSYPDTDTQYF. CDR3 DNA sequence: TGTGCCAGCTCACCCTCCTATCCGGACACAGATACGCAGTATTTT.

The gene calls are TRBV30 and TRBJ2-2; D is unresolved. This CDR3 contains 11 residues. Per the germline V gene, CDR1 is GTSNPN and CDR2 is SVGIG (reference sequence). The ends were cut back, 1 base at V and 7 bases at J, with 4 bases in the middle. This CDR3 is CAWSGDGELFF. The CDR3 bases are TGTGCCTGGAGTGGGGACGGGGAGCTGTTTTTT.

In this sample, this clone turned up once. This chain joins TRBV7-9 and TRBJ2-2; D may match TRBD1 or TRBD2 (5 bases each). The V gene lost 6 bases and the J gene lost 1 base, with 12 bases spanning the gap. Germline values: CDR1 SEHNR, CDR2 FQNEAQ (reference sequence). The CDR3 has 15 residues. The CDR3 loop is CASRPGRMNTGELFF. CDR3 sequence (DNA): TGTGCCAGCAGACCGGGACGGATGAACACCGGGGAGCTGTTTTTT.

The genes are TRBV5-6 and TRBJ2-7; possibly TRBD1 or TRBD2 for D (5 bases each). The CDR3 is 16 residues long. V lost 3 bases and J 5 bases, leaving 21 bases between the germline ends. Germline CDR1 is SGHDT and CDR2 is YYEEEE. DNA of the CDR3: TGTGCCAGCAGCTACACTGGGCAGGGAGACGAAAACGAGCAGTACTTC. Translation gives CASSYTGQGDENEQYF.

This clone was observed a single time. The chain employs TRBV10-3 and TRBJ1-1; 8 bases agree with TRBD1. The CDR3 covers 18 residues. Germline loops: CDR1 ENHRY, CDR2 SYGVKD. J lost 1 base, V lost 4 bases, and 14 bases had no gene match. CDR3 DNA sequence: TGTGCCATCAGTGGACCCCATACGACAGGGGCCAGGAACACTGAAGCTTTCTTT. This sequence encodes CAISGPHTTGARNTEAFF.

This chain's CDR3 is CASSSRTGRDTQYF. CDR3 coding DNA: TGTGCCAGCAGCTCTAGGACAGGGCGAGATACGCAGTATTTT. The chain is built from TRBV7-2 and TRBJ2-3; the match to TRBD1 covers 8 bases. The CDR3 sequence is 14 residues long. Losses at the gene ends were 4 bases for V and 5 bases for J; bases not matched to a gene: 5. CDR1 is SGHTA and CDR2 is FQGNSA in the germline V gene.

The chain combines TRBV30 with TRBJ1-4; D is ambiguous. The CDR3 sequence is 15 residues long. Germline V gene data show CDR1 as GTSNPN and CDR2 as SVGIG (reference sequence). V dropped 2 bases and J dropped 7 bases, with 17 bases sitting between them. The chain's CDR3 is CAWSPLGMAGEKLFF. The CDR3 coding sequence is TGTGCCTGGAGTCCCCTGGGCATGGCAGGTGAAAAACTGTTTTTT.

The chain recombines TRBV30 with TRBJ1-2; tentative D call: TRBD1 (6 bases). Germline V gives CDR1 GTSNPN, CDR2 SVGIG (reference sequence). The CDR3 runs 14 residues. V was pared by 0 bases and J by 7 bases, with 15 bases between. CDR3 protein: CAWSVRDRSRGYTF. CDR3 in DNA: TGTGCCTGGAGTGTACGAGACAGGAGCCGTGGCTACACCTTC.

CDR3 DNA sequence: TGTGCCAGCAGCTTAGTACCGGGACAGAAGGAGACCCAGTACTTC. Translation gives CASSLVPGQKETQYF. This chain connects TRBV7-9 to TRBJ2-5; 7 nucleotides align to TRBD1. From germline, CDR1 is SEHNR and CDR2 FQNEAQ (reference sequence). This CDR3 contains 15 residues. With 1 base clipped from V and 5 bases from J, the junction kept 7 bases outside the gene matches.

V is TRBV5-4 and J is TRBJ2-3, with D possibly matching TRBD1 (6 bases). The CDR3 length is 17 residues. V lost 0 bases and J 6 bases, leaving 20 bases between the germline ends. Germline CDR1 SGHNT, CDR2 YYREEE (reference sequence). The CDR3 sequence is CASSLGLAARGGDTQYF. The CDR3 DNA sequence: TGTGCCAGCAGCTTGGGCCTTGCTGCCAGGGGCGGGGATACGCAGTATTTT.

The CDR3 DNA follows: TGTGCCAGCAGCAAATCCCAAGAAGAGACCCAGTACTTC. Residues: CASSKSQEETQYF. V is TRBV21-1 and J is TRBJ2-5. TRBV21-1 is assigned pseudogene status. This CDR3 has 13 amino acids.

The chain uses TRBV6-6 and TRBJ1-3; 8 positions agree with TRBD1. This CDR3 region has 16 residues. The V gene end was trimmed by 5 bases and the J gene end by 4 bases; junction bases not matched to a gene: 10. The germline V gene encodes CDR1 MNHNY and CDR2 SVGAGI (reference sequence). CDR3: CASSTDRGRGGNTIYF. DNA of the CDR3: TGTGCCAGCAGTACAGACAGGGGCAGGGGAGGAAACACCATATATTTT.

V and J are TRBV28 and TRBJ1-5, with TRBD1 matching 10 bases. The ends lost 0 bases at V and 2 bases at J; junction bases unmatched: 1. Germline CDR1 MDHEN, CDR2 SYDVKM. The CDR3 is 16 amino acids. CDR3 nucleotide sequence: TGTGCCAGCAGTTTATGGGGGACAGGGGGCAATCAGCCCCAGCATTTT. Amino acids: CASSLWGTGGNQPQHF.

This clone was detected a few times. This chain joins TRBV9 and TRBJ2-2, with no clear D. Per the germline V gene, CDR1 is SGDLS and CDR2 is YYNGEE. The V end lost 4 bases, the J end lost 6 bases, and 16 bases lay between the germline ends. The CDR3 covers 15 residues. This CDR3 reads CASSQDGSRSGELFF. DNA of the CDR3: TGTGCCAGCAGCCAGGACGGCTCGAGGTCCGGGGAGCTGTTTTTT. Using reference TRBV9 and TRBJ2-2 for the parts outside the CDR3, the full variable domain is DSGVTQTPKHLITATGQRVTLRCSPRSGDLSVYWYQQSLDQGLQFLIQYYNGEERAKGNILERFSAQQFPDLHSELNLSSLELGDSALYFCASSQDGSRSGELFFGEGSRLTVL.

V is TRBV28 and J is TRBJ2-1; 10 nucleotides match TRBD2. V dropped 5 bases and J dropped 8; count of bases not matched to a gene: 12. The CDR3 is 16 amino acids. Germline V lookup: CDR1 MDHEN, CDR2 SYDVKM. CDR3 nucleotides: TGTGCCAGCAGTCCAGCGGGACTAGCGCTAGGGTATGAGCAGTTCTTC. Its protein is CASSPAGLALGYEQFF. The full variable domain, in which reference TRBV28 and TRBJ2-1 provide the parts outside the CDR3, is DVKVTQSSRYLVKRTGEKVFLECVQDMDHENMFWYRQDPGLGLRLIYFSYDVKMKEKGDIPEGYSVSREKKERFSLILESASTNQTSMYLCASSPAGLALGYEQFFGPGTRLTVL.

The CDR3 bases are TGTGCCAGCAGCTTCAGCGGGACAGATACGCAGTATTTT. Amino acid sequence: CASSFSGTDTQYF. J is TRBJ2-3 and V is TRBV11-2, with a possible D match to TRBD2 (6 bases). Trimming pared 3 bases from V and 3 bases from J, leaving 7 bases between. The CDR3 totals 13 residues. Germline loops: CDR1 SGHAT, CDR2 FQNNGV.

The chain carries TRBV4-3 and TRBJ2-1; a possible D gene is TRBD1 (5 bases). V was shortened by 0 bases and J by 9 bases, with 12 bases between the two germline ends. Germline V lookup: CDR1 LGHNA, CDR2 YSLEER. The CDR3 extends over 14 amino acids. CDR3 loop: CASSQEGREGEQFF. In DNA form, the CDR3 reads TGCGCCAGCAGCCAAGAGGGCAGGGAAGGTGAGCAGTTCTTC.

This chain links TRBV4-3 with TRBJ2-7, with TRBD1 matching 9 bases. This CDR3 is built from 15 residues. The trim removed 2 bases at V and 1 base at J, leaving 3 bases unmatched. CDR1 and CDR2 from the germline V gene are LGHNA and YSLEER. The CDR3 DNA reads as TGCGCCAGCAGCCAAACAGGGGGCCCATCCTACGAGCAGTACTTC. The encoded protein is CASSQTGGPSYEQYF.

This sequence joins TRBV7-2 and TRBJ2-4; 10 bases fit TRBD1. This CDR3 spans 16 amino acids. J was trimmed by 0 bases and V by 1 base; bases with no gene match: 0. The germline gives CDR1 SGHTA, CDR2 FQGNSA. This CDR3 reads CASSLGQGAAKNIQYF. The CDR3 nucleotides are TGTGCCAGCAGCTTAGGACAGGGGGCAGCCAAAAACATTCAGTACTTC.

The gene calls are TRBV4-3 and TRBJ1-6; D gene uncertain. There are 14 residues in the CDR3. The ends were cut back, 2 bases at V and 10 bases at J, with 12 bases in the middle. CDR1 and CDR2 from the germline V gene are LGHNA and YSLEER. The CDR3 DNA reads TGCGCCAGCAGCCAAAACTTAAAGGAGTCACCCCTCCACTTT. Encoded protein: CASSQNLKESPLHF.

As to this clone: The junction does not match germline at one end; this may be a read error. The chain employs TRBV7-7 and TRBJ2-5; possibly TRBD1 for D (5 bases). This CDR3 contains 13 residues. The germline gives CDR1 SSHAT, CDR2 FNYEAQ (reference sequence). CDR3 sequence (DNA): TGTGCTAGCAGGGCAGGGCGACAAGAGACCCAGTACTTC. It yields the protein CASRAGRQETQYF.

The chain is built from TRBV19 and TRBJ2-7; 7 bases align to TRBD1. There are 11 residues in the CDR3. The germline V gene encodes CDR1 LNHDA and CDR2 SQIVND (reference sequence). V was clipped by 3 bases and J by 9 bases; unmatched bases: 2. The CDR3 region has the DNA TGTGCCAGTAGTATGGGGACAGCGCAGTACTTC. This codes for CASSMGTAQYF.